A selection of T cell receptor beta chains follows, all from one sample in a study of control samples from healthy donors and cancer patients. TCRdb's table, derived via immunoSEQ multiplex PCR, lists solely in-frame clones and lacks some. Among about 140,000 clones listed, about 89% were seen once. Sequencing used blood. The origin of the receptors is a young man in good health. CDR3s include the opening cysteine and the closing phenylalanine or tryptophan. A D gene is named only where the DNA matches it firmly. Clone size is not always given. Where it is, it says once, few, many or a class for expanded clones.

CDR3nt | CDR3aa | j_gene | abundance | d_gene | v_gene
TGCGCCACGGGGCCGTACCCAGGCAAAAACATTCAGTACTTC | CATGPYPGKNIQYF | TRBJ2-4 | once | - | TRBV5-1
TGTGCCAGCAGGACTAGTTCCGGGGAGCTGTTTTTT | CASRTSSGELFF | TRBJ2-2 | - | - | TRBV6-5
TGTGCCAGCAGCAGAGACGGACAGGGGACCAACGAGCAGTACTTC | CASSRDGQGTNEQYF | TRBJ2-7 | - | TRBD1 | TRBV9
TGTGCCAGCAGCAGAGCCTCTAATTACTACAATGAGCAGTTCTTC | CASSRASNYYNEQFF | TRBJ2-1 | - | - | TRBV7-2
TGTGCCAGCAGCCCGCGGACAGCGGAGACCCAGTACTTC | CASSPRTAETQYF | TRBJ2-5 | - | - | TRBV9
TGTGCCAGCGGATTGGGGTGGGAGACCGGGGAGCTGTTTTTT | CASGLGWETGELFF | TRBJ2-2 | - | - | TRBV7-2
TGTGCCAGCAGCAAGGACAGAAATCAGCCCCAGCATTTT | CASSKDRNQPQHF | TRBJ1-5 | - | - | TRBV7-3
TGCGCCAGCTTGACTAGGGGGAGTAGTCATCGAGAGACCCAGTACTTC | CASLTRGSSHRETQYF | TRBJ2-5 | - | - | TRBV5-1
TGTGCCAGCAGTGACTCGCGAAACTCTGGAAACACCATATATTTT | CASSDSRNSGNTIYF | TRBJ1-3 | - | - | TRBV6-4
TGTGCCAGCACAGGGGTACAGAACAATCAGCCCCAGCATTTT | CASTGVQNNQPQHF | TRBJ1-5 | - | - | TRBV2
TGTGCCAGCAGTTTCGGGATCATGGACAATGAGCAGTTCTTC | CASSFGIMDNEQFF | TRBJ2-1 | - | - | TRBV27
TGTGCCAGCAGTGAAAGTGGCGCAGGAATGAACACTGAAGCTTTCTTT | CASSESGAGMNTEAFF | TRBJ1-1 | - | - | TRBV2
TGTGCCAGCAGTTCGACCGGGACAGGTCAAGATGAGCAGTTCTTC | CASSSTGTGQDEQFF | TRBJ2-1 | - | TRBD1 | TRBV27
TGTGCCAGCACCTCGCCCAGCGGGAGCTCCTACAATGAGCAGTTCTTC | CASTSPSGSSYNEQFF | TRBJ2-1 | - | TRBD2 | TRBV28
TGTGCTAGTGGTTTGCCTCAGAACACTGAAGCTTTCTTT | CASGLPQNTEAFF | TRBJ1-1 | - | - | TRBV12-5
TGTGCCAGCAGTCGACAGGGGGGGGATGAAAAACTGTTTTTT | CASSRQGGDEKLFF | TRBJ1-4 | - | TRBD1 | TRBV6-5
TGTGCCAGTAGCCAATTTATGGGGGAGACTGAAGCTTTCTTT | CASSQFMGETEAFF | TRBJ1-1 | - | - | TRBV19
TGTGCCAGCAGCGCCACTAGCGTCGGCACAGATACGCAGTATTTT | CASSATSVGTDTQYF | TRBJ2-3 | - | TRBD2 | TRBV7-3
TGTGCCAGCAGCTACCCCCGACAGAACACCGGGGAGCTGTTTTTT | CASSYPRQNTGELFF | TRBJ2-2 | once | - | TRBV9
TGTGCCAGCAGCCAAGATGAGGGTTCCACTGAAGCTTTCTTT | CASSQDEGSTEAFF | TRBJ1-1 | - | - | TRBV4-2
TGTGCCAGCAGTGAGGGACAGGGGAGAGTCGATGGCTACACCTTC | CASSEGQGRVDGYTF | TRBJ1-2 | - | TRBD1 | TRBV6-1
TGTGCCAGCAGTTTAGATCTCTATGGCTACACCTTC | CASSLDLYGYTF | TRBJ1-2 | - | - | TRBV12-3/TRBV12-4
TGTGCCAGCAGCCCCTGGGATAGCGGGGGGACCGGGGAGCTGTTTTTT | CASSPWDSGGTGELFF | TRBJ2-2 | - | TRBD2 | TRBV7-9
TGTGCCAGCAGCGTAGGACTAGCGGGGCCTGAGCAGTTCTTC | CASSVGLAGPEQFF | TRBJ2-1 | - | TRBD2 | TRBV9
TGTGCCAGTTGCGACAGGGCAGGTGGAAACACCATATATTTT | CASCDRAGGNTIYF | TRBJ1-3 | - | TRBD1 | TRBV19
TGTGCCAGCAGCTCAACAACTAGAACTCCCCAAGAGACCCAGTACTTC | CASSSTTRTPQETQYF | TRBJ2-5 | - | - | TRBV5-6
TGTGCCAGCACCCCCGACCCGGGGCATGAGCAGTTCTTC | CASTPDPGHEQFF | TRBJ2-1 | - | - | TRBV2
TGTGCCAGCACCTTAACAGGGGGTAATTACTATTCACCCCTCCACTTT | CASTLTGGNYYSPLHF | TRBJ1-6 | - | TRBD1 | TRBV7-2
TGTGCCAGCAGCTCCCGGGCGGGGGGACATCAAGAGACCCAGTACTTC | CASSSRAGGHQETQYF | TRBJ2-5 | - | TRBD2 | TRBV7-2
TGTGCCTGGAGCCCTGGGCTAGCGGGAGTCAATGAGCAGTTCTTC | CAWSPGLAGVNEQFF | TRBJ2-1 | - | TRBD2 | TRBV30
TGTGCCAGCAGCTCGTATGCCTACGAGCAGTACTTC | CASSSYAYEQYF | TRBJ2-7 | once | - | TRBV11-3
TGTGCCAGCAGCGTCCAGCGGGAGGGCCCTCGGGAGACCCAGTACTTC | CASSVQREGPRETQYF | TRBJ2-5 | once | TRBD2 | TRBV11-3
TGTGCCAGCAGAAGGACTAGTGGGTCCGGGGAGCTGTTTTTT | CASRRTSGSGELFF | TRBJ2-2 | - | TRBD2 | TRBV28
TGTGCCAGCAGTTACAGGGACAGGGTCACAGATACGCAGTATTTT | CASSYRDRVTDTQYF | TRBJ2-3 | - | TRBD1 | TRBV6-2/TRBV6-3
TGTGCCAGCAGCGTCCTAAGTGGGTATGATGGCTACACCTTC | CASSVLSGYDGYTF | TRBJ1-2 | - | - | TRBV14
TGTGCCAGCAGCTCCCGGACATCTAACACTGAAGCTTTCTTT | CASSSRTSNTEAFF | TRBJ1-1 | - | - | TRBV3-1/TRBV3-2
TGTGCCAGCAGCTTGAGGTGGACAGGTGAAAAACTGTTTTTT | CASSLRWTGEKLFF | TRBJ1-4 | - | TRBD1 | TRBV5-6
TGTGCCAGTAGTCCCCCTTGGGCCCTCGGTGAGCAGTACTTC | CASSPPWALGEQYF | TRBJ2-7 | - | - | TRBV19
TGTGCCAGCGGACGGGACTTGTTGACCTACGAGCAGTACTTC | CASGRDLLTYEQYF | TRBJ2-7 | once | - | TRBV11-2
TGTGCCAGCAGCTTGACTAGCGGGGCCCCCTACGAGCAGTACTTC | CASSLTSGAPYEQYF | TRBJ2-7 | - | TRBD2 | TRBV7-3
TGTGCCAGTAGTCCCGGACAGGGATCGTTTCTTCAGCCCCAGCATTTT | CASSPGQGSFLQPQHF | TRBJ1-5 | - | TRBD1 | TRBV19
TGTGCCAGCAGCACGATTGGGGGGGCCACTGAAGCTTTCTTT | CASSTIGGATEAFF | TRBJ1-1 | once | - | TRBV11-1
TGTGCCAGCAGCCAAGGAGGGTACGGGGGGCTCTCCTACGAGCAGTACTTC | CASSQGGYGGLSYEQYF | TRBJ2-7 | - | - | TRBV14
TGTGCCAGCAGCTTAGGGACAGGACATTCACCCCTCCACTTT | CASSLGTGHSPLHF | TRBJ1-6 | once | TRBD1 | TRBV5-4
TGTGCCAGCAGCCGCGCAGGAGGGAGTGGCTATGGCTACACCTTC | CASSRAGGSGYGYTF | TRBJ1-2 | - | - | TRBV7-9
TGTGCCAGCAGCTACACCCGAATTAACCTGAACACTGAAGCTTTCTTT | CASSYTRINLNTEAFF | TRBJ1-1 | - | - | TRBV5-4
TGTGCCAGCAGCTCTACAGAGGGGACTCCGACCTGGGTTAACTATGGCTACACCTTC | CASSSTEGTPTWVNYGYTF | TRBJ1-2 | - | - | TRBV7-9
TGTGCCAGTAGTATAGCAAGGGGCGCAGGCTATGGCTACACCTTC | CASSIARGAGYGYTF | TRBJ1-2 | once | - | TRBV19
TGTGCCAGCAGTTACTCCCCCGGGAGGGGCGGCTACACCTTC | CASSYSPGRGGYTF | TRBJ1-2 | - | - | TRBV6-5
TGTGCCAGCTCACCATCTTCAGGGGACTACAATGAGCAGTTCTTC | CASSPSSGDYNEQFF | TRBJ2-1 | once | - | TRBV18
TGTGCCAGCAGCTTCGCCGGGACAGGCCGCAATGAGCAGTTCTTC | CASSFAGTGRNEQFF | TRBJ2-1 | once | TRBD1 | TRBV7-3
TGTGCCATCAGTGAACCTAGCGGGAGCGGGGAGACCCAGTACTTC | CAISEPSGSGETQYF | TRBJ2-5 | - | TRBD2 | TRBV10-3
TGTGCCAGTAGGCTACAGGGCCTCGGCGACTATGGCTACACCTTC | CASRLQGLGDYGYTF | TRBJ1-2 | - | - | TRBV19
TGTGCCAGCAGCGATGCTCGGGATCGGACCCAGTACTTC | CASSDARDRTQYF | TRBJ2-5 | - | - | TRBV7-3